The 25 T cell receptor beta chains presented below share a single source sample, sequenced in a study of blood T cell repertoires in COVID-19. Data came from immunoSEQ multiplex PCR; TCRdb stores just in-frame clones and leaves some out. The table records approximately 160,000 clones, roughly 87% of them present only once. Sequencing was performed on PBMCs or T cells enriched from blood (not recorded which). These receptor sequences come from a woman in her 50s who had recovered from COVID-19.

The chain carries TRBV7-9 and TRBJ1-6; TRBD1 might be the D (6 bases). Germline CDR1 SEHNR, CDR2 FQNEAQ (reference sequence). This CDR3 is 15 amino acids long. V was clipped by 4 bases and J by 7 bases, with 14 bases between them. For the CDR3, the DNA is TGTGCCAGCAGCTCGGCCCCCGACAGGAATTCACCCCTCCACTTT. The encoded protein is CASSSAPDRNSPLHF. The variable domain in full, completed from reference TRBV7-9 and TRBJ1-6, reads DTGVSQNPRHKITKRGQNVTFRCDPISEHNRLYWYRQTLGQGPEFLTYFQNEAQLEKSRLLSDRFSAERPKGSFSTLEIQRTEQGDSAMYLCASSSAPDRNSPLHFGNGTRLTVT.

The chain has TRBV12-3 or TRBV12-4 and TRBJ1-2; 8 positions agree with TRBD1. The CDR3 consists of 12 residues. V shed 6 bases and J 6 bases; nucleotides not matched to a gene: 3. DNA of the CDR3: TGTGCCAGCAGCCAGGGGGCTCATGGCTACACCTTC. Translating it yields CASSQGAHGYTF.

This chain joins TRBV30 and TRBJ1-5, with 7 positions matching TRBD1. This CDR3 has 13 amino acids. Unmatched junction bases numbered 7, after V lost 4 bases and J lost 7 bases. Germline assignment: CDR1 GTSNPN and CDR2 SVGIG (reference sequence). The CDR3 bases are TGTGCCTGGAACAGTCAGGGGGGCCAGCCCCAGCATTTT. Translated, it gives CAWNSQGGQPQHF.

The rearrangement links TRBV5-1 to TRBJ2-2, with D perhaps matching TRBD1 (5 bases). V was clipped by 4 bases and J by 9 bases, with 7 bases between them. This CDR3 is 11 amino acids long. Germline V lookup: CDR1 SGHRS, CDR2 YFSETQ. The CDR3 sequence is CASSGHRELFF. The CDR3 DNA reads TGCGCCAGCAGCGGACACCGGGAGCTGTTTTTT.

J is TRBJ2-7 and V is TRBV27, with D perhaps TRBD1 (5 bases). This CDR3 region has 14 residues. Trimming stripped 8 bases from V and 4 bases from J, with 18 bases between. Germline V gene data show CDR1 as MNHEY and CDR2 as SMNVEV (reference sequence). CDR3 nucleotide sequence: TGTGCCAGCTCGCAGGGCCTCGTGCCTTACGAGCAGTACTTC. The encoded protein is CASSQGLVPYEQYF.

The rearrangement uses TRBV27 and TRBJ2-6, with D perhaps TRBD1 (5 bases). Germline loops: CDR1 MNHEY, CDR2 SMNVEV (reference sequence). Deletions cut 4 bases from V and 2 bases from J, with 9 bases between. The length of the CDR3 is 15 residues. In DNA form, the CDR3 reads TGTGCCAGCAGTTCTGACAGCCCTGGGGCCAACGTCCTGACTTTC. Its protein is CASSSDSPGANVLTF. Based on the CDR3 plus reference TRBV27 and TRBJ2-6, the full variable domain is EAQVTQNPRYLITVTGKKLTVTCSQNMNHEYMSWYRQDPGLGLRQIYYSMNVEVTDKGDVPEGYKVSRKEKRNFPLILESPSPNQTSLYFCASSSDSPGANVLTFGAGSRLTVL.

This clone was seen a single time. The chain recombines TRBV5-1 with TRBJ1-1, with 9 bases identical to TRBD1. V dropped 1 base and J dropped 8; count of bases not matched to a gene: 3. CDR3 size: 13 residues. Germline values: CDR1 SGHRS, CDR2 YFSETQ. CDR3 loop: CASSLQDRGEAFF. The DNA of the CDR3 is TGCGCCAGCAGCTTGCAGGACAGGGGCGAAGCTTTCTTT.

J is TRBJ2-3 and V is TRBV29-1, with D maybe TRBD1 (5 bases). CDR3 length equals 13 residues. CDR1 and CDR2 from the germline V gene are SQVTM and ANQGSEA. Trimming cost V 1 base and J 5 bases, with 10 bases left between them. CDR3 sequence reads: CSVEVQGKDTQYF. CDR3 bases: TGCAGCGTTGAAGTCCAGGGAAAAGATACGCAGTATTTT.

The chain joins TRBV7-8 to TRBJ1-6; weak D call: TRBD1 (5 bases). The ends were cut back, 1 base at V and 7 bases at J, with 14 bases in the middle. CDR1 is SGHVS and CDR2 is FQNEAQ in the germline V gene. The CDR3 covers 16 residues. CDR3 sequence reads: CASSLVKGAQNSPLHF. For the CDR3, the DNA is TGTGCCAGCAGCTTAGTAAAAGGGGCTCAGAATTCACCCCTCCACTTT.

DNA of the CDR3: TGTGCCAGCAGCCAGACTAGCGGGAGGACTGTCGAGCAGTTCTTC. Amino acid sequence: CASSQTSGRTVEQFF. V and J are TRBV7-2 and TRBJ2-1; TRBD2 agrees at 13 bases. The CDR3 has 15 residues. Trimming at V came to 5 bases and at J to 10 bases, leaving 8 bases not matched to a gene. From germline, CDR1 is SGHTA and CDR2 FQGNSA. Full variable domain (rest looked up from reference TRBV7-2 and TRBJ2-1): GAGVSQSPSNKVTEKGKDVELRCDPISGHTALYWYRQSLGQGLEFLIYFQGNSAPDKSGLPSDRFSAERTGGSVSTLTIQRTQQEDSAVYLCASSQTSGRTVEQFFGPGTRLTVL.

This clone showed up just once. This chain connects TRBV28 to TRBJ1-1; D may be TRBD1 (6 bases). Between the trimmed V and J ends, which lost 8 bases and 0 bases, there was a span of 16 bases. The germline V gene encodes CDR1 MDHEN and CDR2 SYDVKM. The length of the CDR3 is 15 residues. The CDR3 loop reads CASEQGFGLNTEAFF. The CDR3 DNA reads as TGTGCCAGCGAGCAGGGGTTTGGTTTGAACACTGAAGCTTTCTTT.

V and J are TRBV5-1 and TRBJ2-3; 16 nucleotides agree with TRBD2. Unmatched junction bases numbered 6, after V lost 2 bases and J lost 3 bases. The length of the CDR3 is 18 residues. The germline V gene encodes CDR1 SGHRS and CDR2 YFSETQ. CDR3 coding DNA: TGCGCCAGCAGCTTAGCCGGGACTAGCGGGAGGGGTACAGATACGCAGTATTTT. This codes for CASSLAGTSGRGTDTQYF.

V is TRBV27 and J is TRBJ2-2; 11 nucleotides line up with TRBD2. With 3 bases clipped from V and 7 bases from J, the junction kept 1 base outside the gene matches. There are 14 residues in the CDR3. Germline CDR1 MNHEY, CDR2 SMNVEV (reference sequence). CDR3 DNA: TGTGCCAGCAGTTTCGGACTAGCGGGCGGGGAGCTGTTTTTT. It encodes CASSFGLAGGELFF.

V gene TRBV5-1 combines with J gene TRBJ2-7; 13 bases fit TRBD2. Trimming cost V 6 bases and J 9 bases; bases outside gene matches: 12. The CDR3 sequence is 15 residues long. Germline V gene lookup returns CDR1 SGHRS and CDR2 YFSETQ. The CDR3 reads CASKELAGGPEGQYF. The CDR3 DNA sequence: TGCGCCAGCAAAGAACTAGCGGGAGGGCCGGAAGGGCAGTACTTC.

The chain has TRBV28 and TRBJ2-2; 13 bases line up with TRBD2. Germline V gene lookup returns CDR1 MDHEN and CDR2 SYDVKM. The CDR3 spans 12 residues. The DNA of the CDR3 is TGTACTAGCGGGAGGGGCACCGGGGAGCTGTTTTTT. Translation gives CTSGRGTGELFF.

This rearrangement joins TRBV7-9 to TRBJ1-5; 8 nucleotides match TRBD1. V dropped 1 base and J dropped 7; count of bases not matched to a gene: 9. The CDR3 runs 16 residues. The germline gives CDR1 SEHNR, CDR2 FQNEAQ (reference sequence). In DNA, the CDR3 is TGTGCCAGCAGCTTAGGGTACGGACAGGGTGGCCAGCCCCAGCATTTT. Translated, it gives CASSLGYGQGGQPQHF.

The rearrangement uses TRBV11-2 and TRBJ2-1; 8 nucleotides align to TRBD2. The J segment lost 7 bases and the V segment lost 5 bases, leaving 10 bases of the junction unmatched. CDR3 length equals 15 residues. In germline, CDR1 is SGHAT, CDR2 FQNNGV. Here the CDR3 reads CASSRRGDLANEQFF. The CDR3 coding sequence is TGTGCCAGCAGCAGGCGGGGGGACCTAGCAAATGAGCAGTTCTTC.

The V gene is TRBV7-8, the J gene TRBJ1-3; possibly TRBD1 for D (6 bases). Germline-derived CDR1 and CDR2 are SGHVS and FQNEAQ. This CDR3 region has 17 residues. V lost 1 base to trimming and J lost 0 bases, with 13 bases between them. In DNA form, the CDR3 reads TGTGCCAGCAGCTTAGAGACCTCGACAGGCTCTGGAAACACCATATATTTT. Amino acids: CASSLETSTGSGNTIYF.

The V gene is TRBV6-2 or TRBV6-3, the J gene TRBJ2-5; possible D gene TRBD2, 5 bases. CDR1 and CDR2 from the germline V gene are MNHEY and SVGEGT. CDR3 size: 17 residues. Trimming left V 5 bases short and J 2 bases short, with 21 bases between. CDR3 amino acids: CASSPKLTASGQETQYF. The DNA of the CDR3 is TGTGCCAGCAGTCCAAAACTCACCGCAAGCGGACAAGAGACCCAGTACTTC.

This clone was detected once. The J gene is TRBJ1-1, the V gene TRBV18; a possible D gene is TRBD1 (5 bases). Germline V gene lookup returns CDR1 KGHSH and CDR2 LQKENI. The V and J ends lost 11 bases and 4 bases respectively, with 17 bases between them. The CDR3 contains 13 residues. CDR3 in amino acids: CAVREGPGTEAFF. The CDR3 DNA reads TGTGCCGTACGGGAGGGACCAGGCACTGAAGCTTTCTTT.

The chain couples TRBV11-3 to TRBJ2-2; a weak D match, TRBD2 (5 bases). Germline CDR1 SGHNT, CDR2 YENEEA. Trimming pared 0 bases from V and 3 bases from J, leaving 8 bases between. This CDR3 comprises 15 residues. In DNA form, the CDR3 reads TGTGCCAGCAGCTTAGAGGGCGGGTACACCGGGGAGCTGTTTTTT. This translates into CASSLEGGYTGELFF.

The chain couples TRBV28 to TRBJ2-6; D is undetermined. CDR3 length equals 14 residues. Trimming stripped 5 bases from V and 1 base from J, with 6 bases between. Germline V gene data show CDR1 as MDHEN and CDR2 as SYDVKM. The DNA for the CDR3 is TGTGCCAGCAGTCCGGGTTCTGGGGCCAACGTCCTGACTTTC. The encoded protein is CASSPGSGANVLTF.

This chain links TRBV5-5 with TRBJ1-1; D ambiguous. Germline assignment: CDR1 SGHKS and CDR2 YYEKEE (reference sequence). The V end was cut by 0 bases, the J end by 1 base, with 7 bases between. The length of the CDR3 is 14 residues. The CDR3 bases are TGTGCCAGCAGCTTGGCGGTCAAGAACACTGAAGCTTTCTTT. Amino acids: CASSLAVKNTEAFF.

V usage is TRBV11-3 and J usage is TRBJ2-2, with TRBD2 matching 9 bases. This CDR3 comprises 16 residues. Germline CDR1 reads SGHNT; CDR2 reads YENEEA. V gave up 5 bases and J gave up 2 bases; unmatched junction bases: 6. DNA of the CDR3: TGTGCCAGCAGCCCCCAGGGACTAGCCAACACCGGGGAGCTGTTTTTT. Translation: CASSPQGLANTGELFF.

V gene TRBV7-9 combines with J gene TRBJ1-6; D unresolved. This CDR3 spans 16 amino acids. CDR1 SEHNR and CDR2 FQNEAQ come from the germline V gene (reference sequence). Trimming pared 1 base from V and 0 bases from J, leaving 7 bases between. The CDR3 nucleotides read TGTGCCAGCAGCTTAGATCACAGCTCCTATAATTCACCCCTCCACTTT. Protein sequence: CASSLDHSSYNSPLHF.